This T cell receptor beta chain stems from a study of beta chain features in type 1 diabetes. Regarding the study as a whole: Insertions were fewer and deletions more numerous at VDJ junctions in type 1 diabetes patients.

The isolated RNA, all of it, was reverse transcribed, so expressed TCRB transcripts were what got sequenced. Measured with immunoSEQ multiplex PCR; TCRdb has only the in-frame clones, and not every one. Of around 340,000 clones listed, roughly a fifth are singletons. J was trimmed by 4 bases and V by 4 bases; bases with no gene match: 10. The germline CDR1 and CDR2 sequences are MGHRA and YSYEKL. CDR3 length: 16 amino acids. A remark on this clone: Antigen: not known.

This TCR derives from a woman aged 18-29 years in good health. The sample comprised naive CD4+ T cells from blood. The chain carries TRBV4-1 and TRBJ2-5, with TRBD2 matching over 9 bases. The CDR3 DNA reads TGCGCCAGCAGCCTGGGGACTAGCCCAGAATTAGAGACCCAGTACTTC. It codes for CASSLGTSPELETQYF.